Presented here are 29 T cell receptor beta chains from one specimen sequenced in a study of cytomegalovirus exposure and HLA in healthy donors. The PCR contained 60 Vbeta and 13 Jbeta primers. The protocol was immunoSEQ multiplex PCR, while the TCRdb copy is restricted to in-frame clones and leaves out a portion. This table holds 55,000 to 70,000 clones, about four fifths found once. Specimen: PBMCs. All receptors derive from a young man in good health and CMV-seropositive.

The chain combines TRBV20-1 with TRBJ1-1; 7 bases are a match to TRBD1. Per germline, CDR1 DFQATT and CDR2 SNEGSKA (reference sequence). The CDR3 runs to 11 residues. V trimming: 6 bases; J trimming: 5 bases; junction bases outside the gene matches: 3. The CDR3 protein is CSAQGSTEAFF. The DNA for the CDR3 is TGCAGTGCACAGGGGTCGACTGAAGCTTTCTTT.

V gene TRBV10-1 combines with J gene TRBJ2-7; 8 bases match TRBD1. CDR1 WNHNN and CDR2 SYGVQD come from the germline V gene (reference sequence). The CDR3 spans 14 residues. The ends lost 5 bases at V and 5 bases at J; junction bases unmatched: 8. CDR3 protein: CASSPGTGPHEQYF. The CDR3 bases are TGCGCCAGCAGTCCCGGGACAGGTCCCCACGAGCAGTACTTC.

The V call is TRBV7-9, the J call TRBJ2-7; a weak D match, TRBD1 (5 bases). From germline, CDR1 is SEHNR and CDR2 FQNEAQ (reference sequence). This CDR3 contains 14 residues. The V end was cut by 1 base, the J end by 3 bases, with 10 bases between. In DNA form, the CDR3 reads TGTGCCAGCAGCTTAGAGATAAGGGGCTACGAGCAGTACTTC. Amino acid sequence: CASSLEIRGYEQYF.

The chain joins TRBV29-1 to TRBJ2-7; no clear D gene. Germline V gene data show CDR1 as SQVTM and CDR2 as ANQGSEA. CDR3 size: 11 residues. The V gene lost 7 bases and the J gene lost 3 bases, with 10 bases spanning the gap. The DNA for the CDR3 is TGCAGCGCCACCCACGGCTACGAGCAGTACTTC. This sequence encodes CSATHGYEQYF.

This chain uses TRBV10-3 with TRBJ1-2, with 7 bases that match TRBD1. CDR3 length equals 13 residues. Germline values: CDR1 ENHRY, CDR2 SYGVKD. With 11 bases clipped from V and 8 bases from J, the junction kept 14 bases outside the gene matches. Written as DNA, the CDR3 is TGTGCCCATAAAGACAGGGAAGGGGAAGGCTACACCTTC. It translates to CAHKDREGEGYTF.

This chain uses TRBV5-4 with TRBJ1-5, with D unresolved. Germline V gives CDR1 SGHNT, CDR2 YYREEE (reference sequence). This CDR3 spans 17 amino acids. V gave up 4 bases and J gave up 2 bases, with 19 bases separating them. The CDR3 loop is CASSRPTGRKGNQPQHF. The CDR3 nucleotides read TGTGCCAGCAGCCGTCCGACGGGGAGGAAGGGCAATCAGCCCCAGCATTTT.

The V gene is TRBV2, the J gene TRBJ1-4; D is perhaps TRBD1 (5 bases). Trimming pared 8 bases from V and 8 bases from J, leaving 18 bases between. The CDR3 sequence is 14 residues long. Germline CDR1 and CDR2: SNHLY and FYNNEI. This chain's CDR3 is CASLRGREAEKLFF. CDR3 sequence (DNA): TGTGCCAGCTTGCGAGGCAGGGAAGCCGAAAAACTGTTTTTT.

This clone appeared a single time. The V call is TRBV18, the J call TRBJ1-2; 7 nucleotides agree with TRBD1. Germline V lookup: CDR1 KGHSH, CDR2 LQKENI. The CDR3 spans 14 residues. After removal of 5 bases from V and 5 bases from J, the junction contained 8 bases not matched to a gene. The CDR3 DNA follows: TGTGCCAGCTCAACAGGGGCCGGGACTTATGGCTACACCTTC. It specifies CASSTGAGTYGYTF.

The rearrangement joins TRBV25-1 to TRBJ1-2; D not certain. V was shortened by 6 bases and J by 5 bases, with 13 bases between the two germline ends. The CDR3 is 13 residues long. CDR1 and CDR2 (germline): MGHDK, SYGVNS. The DNA for the CDR3 is TGTGCCAGCAGCCGCCGCGGGTTGTATGGCTACACCTTC. Residues: CASSRRGLYGYTF.

The chain carries TRBV9 and TRBJ1-1; TRBD1 aligns across 11 bases. Trimming took 4 bases from V and 3 from J; bases not matched to a gene: 8. There are 16 residues in the CDR3. Germline assignment: CDR1 SGDLS and CDR2 YYNGEE. The chain's CDR3 is CASSLVVGQGDTEAFF. As DNA, the CDR3 is TGTGCCAGCAGCTTAGTCGTGGGACAGGGGGACACTGAAGCTTTCTTT.

V is TRBV5-4 and J is TRBJ2-5; D is ambiguous. Trimming removed 4 bases at V and 4 bases at J, with 11 bases between. This CDR3 has 13 amino acids. Germline assignment: CDR1 SGHNT and CDR2 YYREEE (reference sequence). The CDR3 DNA is TGTGCCAGCAGCCCCCAGGCGTCAGAGACCCAGTACTTC. It translates to CASSPQASETQYF.

This rearrangement joins TRBV6-1 to TRBJ2-7; D gene uncertain. The V end was cut by 7 bases, the J end by 2 bases, with 15 bases between. CDR3 length: 14 residues. Germline CDR1 MNHNS, CDR2 SASEGT. The CDR3 sequence: CASTPARLPYEQYF. The CDR3 bases are TGTGCCAGCACCCCGGCCAGGTTACCCTACGAGCAGTACTTC.

V gene TRBV4-1 combines with J gene TRBJ2-7; 9 bases are shared with TRBD1. Trimming at V came to 3 bases and at J to 5 bases, leaving 8 bases not matched to a gene. The CDR3 length is 15 residues. Germline loops: CDR1 MGHRA, CDR2 YSYEKL. CDR3 region: CASSHQQGAAHEQYF. CDR3 nucleotide sequence: TGCGCCAGCAGCCATCAACAGGGGGCGGCCCACGAGCAGTACTTC.

The chain carries TRBV30 and TRBJ1-1, with D perhaps TRBD1 (5 bases). The length of the CDR3 is 14 residues. The ends were cut back, 0 bases at V and 0 bases at J, with 8 bases in the middle. Germline-derived CDR1 and CDR2 are GTSNPN and SVGIG (reference sequence). The CDR3 sequence is CAWSVRQMNTEAFF. As DNA, the CDR3 is TGTGCCTGGAGTGTAAGACAGATGAACACTGAAGCTTTCTTT.

The gene calls are TRBV5-6 and TRBJ1-2, with TRBD1 matching over 7 bases. V trimming: 2 bases; J trimming: 5 bases; junction bases outside the gene matches: 0. From germline, CDR1 is SGHDT and CDR2 YYEEEE. This CDR3 spans 12 amino acids. CDR3 bases: TGTGCCAGCAGCTTACAGGGGTATGGCTACACCTTC. Translation: CASSLQGYGYTF. Together with reference TRBV5-6 and TRBJ1-2, the CDR3 gives the full variable domain: DAGVTQSPTHLIKTRGQQVTLRCSPKSGHDTVSWYQQALGQGPQFIFQYYEEEERQRGNFPDRFSGHQFPNYSSELNVNALLLGDSALYLCASSLQGYGYTFGSGTRLTVV.

This clone was observed a handful of times. The chain recombines TRBV6-1 with TRBJ1-5; perhaps TRBD1 as D (5 bases). The CDR3 has 15 amino acids. Trimming took off 3 bases at V and 1 base at J, with 10 bases between the two ends. CDR1 and CDR2 (germline): MNHNS, SASEGT. The CDR3 spells CASSDQGWSNQPQHF. The CDR3 nucleotides are TGTGCCAGCAGTGACCAGGGTTGGAGCAATCAGCCCCAGCATTTT.

This clone has just a few counts. The rearrangement links TRBV6-6 to TRBJ2-7; the match to TRBD1 covers 9 bases. The CDR3 is made up of 16 amino acids. Germline V gives CDR1 MNHNY, CDR2 SVGAGI (reference sequence). Trimming at V came to 4 bases and at J to 3 bases, leaving 10 bases not matched to a gene. For the CDR3, the DNA is TGTGCCAGCAGTTTTACAGGGGGCGAGAGGGGCTACGAGCAGTACTTC. It yields the protein CASSFTGGERGYEQYF.

This clone was recorded once. V is TRBV5-1 and J is TRBJ1-3; possible D gene TRBD1, 5 bases. V was trimmed by 2 bases and J by 0 bases, leaving 15 bases between them. The length of the CDR3 is 17 residues. CDR1 is SGHRS and CDR2 is YFSETQ in the germline V gene. The DNA for the CDR3 is TGCGCCAGCAGCTTCAACCCCGACAGTGGCTCTGGAAACACCATATATTTT. Amino acid sequence: CASSFNPDSGSGNTIYF.

In this sample, this clone turned up many times. J is TRBJ2-7 and V is TRBV28; possibly TRBD2 for D (6 bases). Germline V gives CDR1 MDHEN, CDR2 SYDVKM. This CDR3 spans 14 amino acids. V lost 1 base and J lost 3, with 10 bases in between. The CDR3 reads CASSLFPGLYEQYF. The DNA of the CDR3 is TGTGCCAGCAGTTTATTCCCGGGACTCTACGAGCAGTACTTC.

This clone was seen ten or more times. The chain employs TRBV7-9 and TRBJ2-5; D perhaps matches TRBD1 (5 bases). The V and J ends lost 5 bases and 2 bases respectively, with 9 bases between them. The CDR3 sequence is 13 residues long. Germline V gives CDR1 SEHNR, CDR2 FQNEAQ (reference sequence). CDR3 residues: CASSPDSQETQYF. In DNA, the CDR3 is TGTGCCAGCAGCCCAGACAGTCAAGAGACCCAGTACTTC.

The chain recombines TRBV2 with TRBJ1-1; 8 bases map to TRBD1. The CDR3 runs to 15 residues. The V segment lost 3 bases and the J segment 3 bases; nucleotides outside the gene matches: 6. The germline V gene encodes CDR1 SNHLY and CDR2 FYNNEI. CDR3 bases: TGTGCCAGCAGTGAGAGATTACAGGGGGACACTGAAGCTTTCTTT. As protein: CASSERLQGDTEAFF.

The chain joins TRBV2 to TRBJ2-1, with 10 bases lining up with TRBD2. The ends lost 5 bases at V and 4 bases at J; junction bases unmatched: 5. There are 15 residues in the CDR3. Germline V lookup: CDR1 SNHLY, CDR2 FYNNEI. The CDR3: CASSPTSGEYNEQFF. In DNA, the CDR3 is TGTGCCAGCAGTCCAACTAGCGGGGAGTACAATGAGCAGTTCTTC.

The V gene is TRBV5-6, the J gene TRBJ1-1, with 7 bases fitting TRBD1. This CDR3 is built from 14 residues. J gave up 0 bases and V 4 bases, and 3 bases lay outside the gene matches. Germline assignment: CDR1 SGHDT and CDR2 YYEEEE. The CDR3 nucleotides read TGTGCCAGCAGCCTACAGGGGATGAACACTGAAGCTTTCTTT. Residues: CASSLQGMNTEAFF.

This chain uses TRBV10-1 with TRBJ2-1; 7 bases line up with TRBD2. The CDR3 runs 15 residues. Per germline, CDR1 WNHNN and CDR2 SYGVQD (reference sequence). J was trimmed by 9 bases and V by 2 bases; bases with no gene match: 10. The CDR3 region is CASSEEAGVVSEQFF. The CDR3 DNA is TGCGCCAGCAGTGAGGAGGCGGGAGTGGTTTCTGAGCAGTTCTTC.

The V and J genes are TRBV29-1 and TRBJ2-7, with 12 bases identical to TRBD2. Germline V gene lookup returns CDR1 SQVTM and CDR2 ANQGSEA. The V segment lost 2 bases and the J segment 5 bases; nucleotides outside the gene matches: 10. This CDR3 is built from 16 residues. CDR3 residues: CSVESLAGGPGHEQYF. In nucleotides, the CDR3 is TGCAGCGTTGAATCGCTAGCGGGAGGGCCGGGCCACGAGCAGTACTTC.

The J gene is TRBJ2-7, the V gene TRBV30; no clear D. Germline CDR1 reads GTSNPN; CDR2 reads SVGIG (reference sequence). The CDR3 contains 13 residues. V gave up 6 bases and J gave up 3 bases, with 15 bases separating them. For the CDR3, the DNA is TGTGCCTGCGAGGTACCCCTTGACTACGAGCAGTACTTC. Its translation is CACEVPLDYEQYF.

This rearrangement joins TRBV7-2 to TRBJ1-3; D possibly corresponds to TRBD1 (6 bases). The CDR3 is made up of 15 amino acids. Trimming took 5 bases from V and 8 from J, leaving 19 bases between them. Germline lookup yields CDR1 SGHTA and CDR2 FQGNSA. The CDR3 is CASSPSATGRDTIYF. The CDR3 bases are TGTGCCAGCAGCCCAAGCGCCACAGGGAGGGACACCATATATTTT.

In this sample, this clone turned up a few times. The chain recombines TRBV28 with TRBJ1-5; 10 bases fit TRBD1. CDR3 size: 15 residues. Germline V gene lookup returns CDR1 MDHEN and CDR2 SYDVKM. Germline trimming cut 2 bases from V and 2 bases from J; bases unmatched to any gene: 0. The CDR3 spells CASSLGTGGNQPQHF. In DNA form, the CDR3 reads TGTGCCAGCAGTTTAGGGACAGGGGGCAATCAGCCCCAGCATTTT.

The chain recombines TRBV21-1 with TRBJ1-6; whether TRBD1, the table's D call, matches the DNA was not checked. TRBV21-1 is a listed pseudogene. This CDR3 contains 19 residues. For the CDR3, the DNA is TGTGCCAGCAGCAAAGGAACAGCCTGTCTTAGCTCCTATAATTCACCCCTCCACTTT. Protein product: CASSKGTACLSSYNSPLHF.